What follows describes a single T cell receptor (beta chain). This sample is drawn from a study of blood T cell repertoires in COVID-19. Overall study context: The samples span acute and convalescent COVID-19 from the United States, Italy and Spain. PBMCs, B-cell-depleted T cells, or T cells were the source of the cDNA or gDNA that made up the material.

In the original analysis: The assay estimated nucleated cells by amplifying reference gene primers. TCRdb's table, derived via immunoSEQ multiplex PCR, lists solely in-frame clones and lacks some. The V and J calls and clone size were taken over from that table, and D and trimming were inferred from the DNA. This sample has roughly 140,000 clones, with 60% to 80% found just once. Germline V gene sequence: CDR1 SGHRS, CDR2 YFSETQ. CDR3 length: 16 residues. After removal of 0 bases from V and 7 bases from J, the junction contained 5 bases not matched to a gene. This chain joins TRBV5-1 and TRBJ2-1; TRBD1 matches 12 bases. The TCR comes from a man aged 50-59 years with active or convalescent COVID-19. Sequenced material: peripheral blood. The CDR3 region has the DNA TGCGCCAGCAGCTTGGTCGGGACAGGGGGCTGGAATGAGCAGTTCTTC. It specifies CASSLVGTGGWNEQFF.